This is a list of T cell receptor beta chains from one sample in a study of radiation and T cells in renal cell carcinoma. Sequencing used immunoSEQ multiplex PCR; TCRdb keeps in-frame clones, though not all of them. Among approximately 63,000 clones listed, around 72% were seen once. Sequencing used blood, obtained from a patient whose treatment included radiotherapy and nephrectomy. Receptor source: a man in his 60s with renal cell carcinoma. Both conserved end residues are part of each CDR3. Fields, in order: J gene, V gene, clone size, D gene, CDR3 protein, CDR3 DNA. A D gene is named only where the DNA matches it firmly. Clone size, where shown, is once, few, many, or a class for clones that have expanded.

>TRBJ1-4|TRBV19|.|.
CASRHQSATNEKLFF
TGTGCCAGTAGGCATCAGAGTGCAACTAATGAAAAACTGTTTTTT
>TRBJ2-3|TRBV4-3|once|TRBD1
CASSQTGGSTDTQYF
TGCGCCAGCAGCCAGACAGGGGGAAGCACAGATACGCAGTATTTT
>TRBJ1-5|TRBV7-8|.|.
CASSLGGDWRVQPQHF
TGTGCCAGCAGCTTAGGGGGGGATTGGAGGGTTCAGCCCCAGCATTTT
>TRBJ2-3|TRBV10-1|.|TRBD2
CASSESRLAGGGDTQYF
TGCGCCAGCAGTGAGTCCCGACTAGCGGGAGGCGGCGATACGCAGTATTTT
>TRBJ2-5|TRBV5-4|once|.
CASSRSELETQYF
TGTGCCAGCAGTCGTAGCGAGTTGGAGACCCAGTACTTC
>TRBJ2-7|TRBV7-2|.|.
CASSLAKGVTLREQYF
TGTGCCAGCAGCTTAGCGAAGGGGGTGACGCTCCGCGAGCAGTACTTC
>TRBJ2-2|TRBV7-6|.|TRBD2
CASSQEEGLAGLSNTGELFF
TGTGCCAGCAGTCAAGAAGAGGGACTAGCGGGCCTTTCGAACACCGGGGAGCTGTTTTTT
>TRBJ1-2|TRBV7-6|.|TRBD1
CASSLTGNGYTF
TGTGCCAGCAGCCTGACAGGGAACGGCTACACCTTC
>TRBJ2-7|TRBV10-3|.|TRBD2
CAISDHGGRTSYEQYF
TGTGCCATCAGTGATCACGGGGGGAGAACGTCCTACGAGCAGTACTTC
>TRBJ2-5|TRBV7-2|.|TRBD2
CASSSATSGAQETQYF
TGTGCCAGCAGCTCTGCTACTAGCGGGGCCCAAGAGACCCAGTACTTC